A selection of T cell receptor beta chains follows, all from one sample in a study of CD8+CD57+ T cells in acquired aplastic anemia. TCRdb ran MiXCR on the reads and lists one entry per CDR3 protein. The repertoire holds about 170,000 distinct CDR3 sequences, with 55% to 70% as singletons. Material: sorted CD4+, CD8+, or CD8+CD57+ T cells (not recorded which) from PBMCs. These receptors all come from a human donor in good health. Each CDR3 is given with its conserved first and last residue. Fields, in order: D gene, J gene, V gene, clone size, CDR3 protein, CDR3 DNA. D genes are given only for firm matches. The size entry is marked missing in some rows and otherwise reads once, few, many or a size class.

D gene: NA
J gene: TRBJ1-1
V gene: TRBV7-2
clone size: NA
CDR3 protein: CASTPLNTEAFF
CDR3 DNA: TGTGCCAGCACCCCTCTGAACACTGAAGCTTTCTTT

D gene: NA
J gene: TRBJ2-7
V gene: TRBV7-9
clone size: many
CDR3 protein: CASSLAAASSYEQYF
CDR3 DNA: TGTGCCAGCAGCTTAGCGGCAGCAAGCTCCTACGAGCAGTACTTC

D gene: NA
J gene: TRBJ2-7
V gene: TRBV7-3
clone size: NA
CDR3 protein: CASSLAAATFYEQYF
CDR3 DNA: TGTGCCAGCAGCTTAGCGGCAGCGACTTTTTACGAGCAGTACTTC

D gene: TRBD2
J gene: TRBJ2-2
V gene: TRBV20-1
clone size: once
CDR3 protein: CSARGEGTGELFF
CDR3 DNA: TGCAGTGCTAGAGGGGAGGGAACCGGGGAGCTGTTTTTT

D gene: NA
J gene: TRBJ2-3
V gene: TRBV24-1
clone size: few
CDR3 protein: CATSVGGASTDTQYF
CDR3 DNA: TGTGCCACCAGTGTCGGAGGGGCTAGCACAGATACGCAGTATTTT

D gene: TRBD1
J gene: TRBJ1-1
V gene: TRBV7-9
clone size: NA
CDR3 protein: CASSNGTGRGNTEAFF
CDR3 DNA: TGTGCCAGCAGCAATGGGACAGGGAGAGGGAACACTGAAGCTTTCTTT

D gene: NA
J gene: TRBJ1-5
V gene: TRBV29-1
clone size: NA
CDR3 protein: CSVGDGNQPQHF
CDR3 DNA: TGCAGCGTTGGGGACGGCAATCAGCCCCAGCATTTT

D gene: NA
J gene: TRBJ2-5
V gene: TRBV24-1
clone size: NA
CDR3 protein: CATSDPTGEGETQYF
CDR3 DNA: TGTGCCACCAGTGATCCAACAGGGGAGGGAGAGACCCAGTACTTC

D gene: NA
J gene: TRBJ2-1
V gene: TRBV5-1
clone size: NA
CDR3 protein: CASSFQGSEQFF
CDR3 DNA: TGTGCCAGCAGCTTCCAGGGAAGCGAGCAGTTCTTC

D gene: NA
J gene: TRBJ1-1
V gene: TRBV7-2
clone size: NA
CDR3 protein: CASSLAGRGVNTEAFF
CDR3 DNA: TGTGCCAGCAGCTTAGCGGGGAGAGGAGTGAACACTGAAGCTTTCTTT

D gene: NA
J gene: TRBJ1-2
V gene: TRBV24-1
clone size: few
CDR3 protein: CATSDSRRGYGYTF
CDR3 DNA: TGTGCCACCAGTGATAGCAGACGGGGCTATGGCTACACCTTC

D gene: TRBD2
J gene: TRBJ2-7
V gene: TRBV5-5
clone size: NA
CDR3 protein: CASSLEGLAGEQYF
CDR3 DNA: TGTGCCAGCAGCTTGGAGGGACTAGCGGGCGAGCAGTACTTC

D gene: TRBD1
J gene: TRBJ1-2
V gene: TRBV12-3/TRBV12-4
clone size: NA
CDR3 protein: CASSLGFPGGNYGYTF
CDR3 DNA: TGTGCCAGCAGTTTAGGGTTTCCAGGGGGTAACTATGGCTACACCTTC

D gene: NA
J gene: TRBJ2-7
V gene: TRBV2
clone size: NA
CDR3 protein: CASTESLDPYEQYF
CDR3 DNA: TGTGCCAGCACCGAGAGCTTGGATCCCTACGAGCAGTACTTC

D gene: NA
J gene: TRBJ2-2
V gene: TRBV19
clone size: NA
CDR3 protein: CASSISGGLPTGELFF
CDR3 DNA: TGTGCCAGTAGTATTTCCGGAGGACTCCCAACCGGGGAGCTGTTTTTT

D gene: TRBD1
J gene: TRBJ2-1
V gene: TRBV10-1
clone size: NA
CDR3 protein: CASSVRQGTRMTYNEQFF
CDR3 DNA: TGCGCCAGCAGTGTGAGACAGGGAACAAGGATGACCTACAATGAGCAGTTCTTC

D gene: NA
J gene: TRBJ1-1
V gene: TRBV7-9
clone size: many
CDR3 protein: CASSLETGNTEAFF
CDR3 DNA: TGTGCCAGCAGCTTAGAGACGGGGAACACTGAAGCTTTCTTT

D gene: TRBD2
J gene: TRBJ2-1
V gene: TRBV6-2/TRBV6-3
clone size: many
CDR3 protein: CASSYSLSGNKQFF
CDR3 DNA: TGTGCCAGCAGTTACTCCCTCAGCGGGAATAAGCAGTTCTTC

D gene: NA
J gene: TRBJ2-7
V gene: TRBV2
clone size: NA
CDR3 protein: CASSQSFPKDTF
CDR3 DNA: TGTGCCAGCAGTCAATCCTTCCCCAAGGATACCTTC

D gene: NA
J gene: TRBJ1-5
V gene: TRBV7-9
clone size: few
CDR3 protein: CASSLKWDQPQHF
CDR3 DNA: TGTGCCAGCAGCTTGAAGTGGGATCAGCCCCAGCATTTT

D gene: NA
J gene: TRBJ2-7
V gene: TRBV29-1
clone size: NA
CDR3 protein: CSVGRGYEQYF
CDR3 DNA: TGCAGCGTTGGGAGGGGTTACGAGCAGTACTTC

D gene: NA
J gene: TRBJ1-6
V gene: TRBV9
clone size: NA
CDR3 protein: CASSVGGDLGSPLHF
CDR3 DNA: TGTGCCAGCAGCGTAGGGGGGGACCTCGGTTCACCCCTCCACTTT

D gene: TRBD2
J gene: TRBJ2-3
V gene: TRBV20-1
clone size: NA
CDR3 protein: CSARRLAGRLEADTQYF
CDR3 DNA: TGCAGTGCCCGAAGACTAGCGGGGCGGCTTGAGGCAGATACGCAGTATTTT

D gene: TRBD1
J gene: TRBJ1-6
V gene: TRBV5-1
clone size: few
CDR3 protein: CASSGGDSANSPLHF
CDR3 DNA: TGCGCCAGCAGCGGGGGGGACAGCGCCAATTCACCCCTCCACTTT